The 13 T cell receptor beta chains below come from one sample, sequenced in a study of CD8+CD57+ T cells in acquired aplastic anemia. Genomic DNA was employed as the template in profiling TCR beta VDJ and CDR3. TCRdb analysed the reads with MiXCR anew, one entry per CDR3 protein. The repertoire holds about 200,000 distinct CDR3 sequences, with 30% to 40% as singletons. The sequenced sample consisted of sorted CD4+, CD8+, or CD8+CD57+ T cells (not recorded which) from PBMCs. These receptor sequences come from a human donor in good health, serving as a control.

CDR3 coding DNA: TGCAGCTTAGGCGGGACTAGCACAGATACGCAGTATTTT. Translated, it gives CSLGGTSTDTQYF. The chain has TRBV29-1 and TRBJ2-3, with D possibly matching TRBD2 (6 bases). Looked up from germline, CDR1 is SQVTM and CDR2 is ANQGSEA. The CDR3 sequence is 13 residues long. Trimming took 8 bases from V and 0 from J, leaving 12 bases between them.

This sequence joins TRBV20-1 and TRBJ2-3, with 9 bases matching TRBD2. V lost 6 bases and J lost 4; bases outside the gene matches: 5. The germline gives CDR1 DFQATT, CDR2 SNEGSKA (reference sequence). CDR3 size: 13 residues. The CDR3 spells CSARAGGPDTQYF. Here the CDR3 DNA reads TGCAGTGCACGAGCGGGGGGCCCAGATACGCAGTATTTT.

This clonotype was recorded only once. The genes are TRBV10-2 and TRBJ1-2, with 10 positions matching TRBD1. V shed 5 bases, J shed 8 bases, and the junction held 11 bases outside the gene matches. Germline V gene lookup returns CDR1 WSHSY and CDR2 SAAADI. The CDR3 sequence is 15 residues long. As DNA, the CDR3 is TGCGCCAGCAGTTCGACAGGGGGCGTCCGCGGGGGCTACACCTTC. Translated, it gives CASSSTGGVRGGYTF.

The chain couples TRBV11-2 to TRBJ1-6; the D gene is possibly TRBD1 (5 bases). In germline, CDR1 is SGHAT, CDR2 FQNNGV. Trimming took off 5 bases at V and 14 bases at J, with 13 bases between the two ends. The CDR3 has 12 amino acids. CDR3 amino acids: CASSHPVGALHF. DNA of the CDR3: TGTGCCAGCAGCCACCCGGTGGGGGCCCTCCACTTT.

This clonotype was seen at least ten times. The rearrangement uses TRBV19 and TRBJ1-1; tentatively, D is TRBD1 (5 bases). This CDR3 is 14 amino acids long. CDR1 is LNHDA and CDR2 is SQIVND in the germline V gene (reference sequence). With 7 bases removed from V and 5 bases from J, the gap between germline ends came to 17 bases. The CDR3 spells CASKQGGSGTEAFF. The DNA of the CDR3 is TGTGCCAGTAAGCAGGGAGGGTCGGGTACTGAAGCTTTCTTT. Full variable domain (outside the CDR3, taken from reference TRBV19 and TRBJ1-1): DGGITQSPKYLFRKEGQNVTLSCEQNLNHDAMYWYRQDPGQGLRLIYYSQIVNDFQKGDIAEGYSVSREKKESFPLTVTSAQKNPTAFYLCASKQGGSGTEAFFGQGTRLTVV.

At least ten counts were recorded for this clonotype. The V gene is TRBV2, the J gene TRBJ1-1; the D is unclear. Germline CDR1 and CDR2: SNHLY and FYNNEI. This CDR3 spans 12 amino acids. V lost 7 bases and J lost 11, with 17 bases in between. CDR3 residues: CASTGDRGGAFF. CDR3 DNA sequence: TGTGCCAGCACTGGGGATCGGGGAGGCGCTTTCTTT.

This rearrangement joins TRBV10-3 to TRBJ1-2; D call uncertain. V lost 7 bases, J lost 1 base, and 16 bases lay in between. The CDR3 length is 15 residues. CDR1 and CDR2 (germline): ENHRY, SYGVKD. Written as DNA, the CDR3 is TGTGCCATCAATTTACTCCCTACTAGTAACTATGGCTACACCTTC. It yields the protein CAINLLPTSNYGYTF.

This clonotype showed up many times. This chain connects TRBV29-1 to TRBJ2-5; D gene uncertain. Trimming stripped 5 bases from V and 0 bases from J, with 7 bases between. This CDR3 is built from 12 residues. Per the germline V gene, CDR1 is SQVTM and CDR2 is ANQGSEA. This CDR3 is CSVRMYQETQYF. The CDR3 nucleotides read TGCAGCGTTCGGATGTACCAAGAGACCCAGTACTTC. The full variable domain, in which reference TRBV29-1 and TRBJ2-5 provide the parts outside the CDR3, is SAVISQKPSRDICQRGTSLTIQCQVDSQVTMMFWYRQQPGQSLTLIATANQGSEATYESGFVIDKFPISRPNLTFSTLTVSNMSPEDSSIYLCSVRMYQETQYFGPGTRLLVL.

This chain links TRBV2 with TRBJ2-7; no clear D. Germline V CDR1 and CDR2: SNHLY, FYNNEI. V lost 3 bases to trimming and J lost 2 bases, with 11 bases between them. CDR3 size: 14 residues. CDR3 protein: CASSDWSGTYEQYF. The CDR3, as DNA: TGTGCCAGCAGTGACTGGTCTGGAACCTACGAGCAGTACTTC. The full variable domain, rest sourced from reference TRBV2 and TRBJ2-7, is EPEVTQTPSHQVTQMGQEVILRCVPISNHLYFYWYRQILGQKVEFLVSFYNNEISEKSEIFDDQFSVERPDGSNFTLKIRSTKLEDSAMYFCASSDWSGTYEQYFGPGTRLTVT.

V gene TRBV5-1 combines with J gene TRBJ1-1; 10 nucleotides align to TRBD1. This CDR3 comprises 16 residues. Germline assignment: CDR1 SGHRS and CDR2 YFSETQ. V shed 1 base, J shed 4 bases, and the junction held 7 bases outside the gene matches. CDR3 residues: CASSLRRTGGSTEAFF. DNA of the CDR3: TGCGCCAGCAGCTTGCGAAGGACAGGGGGTAGCACTGAAGCTTTCTTT.

V usage is TRBV12-3 or TRBV12-4 and J usage is TRBJ2-5, with TRBD1 matching 9 bases. The J segment lost 3 bases and the V segment lost 3 bases, leaving 2 bases of the junction unmatched. The CDR3 is 14 amino acids. CDR3 sequence (DNA): TGTGCCAGCAGTTTGTGGACAGGGGAAGAGACCCAGTACTTC. Its translation: CASSLWTGEETQYF.

The chain joins TRBV10-3 to TRBJ2-3; TRBD2 matches 8 bases. Germline loops: CDR1 ENHRY, CDR2 SYGVKD. This CDR3 is 14 amino acids long. V lost 11 bases to trimming and J lost 2 bases; unmatched junction nucleotides: 9. The CDR3 nucleotides are TGTGCCCTTTCGGCACTAGCGGACACAGATACGCAGTATTTT. Protein product: CALSALADTDTQYF.

This clonotype occurred many times. The genes are TRBV4-1 and TRBJ1-3, with 8 nucleotides matching TRBD1. V was clipped by 4 bases and J by 2 bases; unmatched bases: 4. This CDR3 has 15 amino acids. Germline CDR1 is MGHRA and CDR2 is YSYEKL. CDR3 bases: TGCGCCAGCAGCCGAACGACAGGGGCTGGAAACACCATATATTTT. It codes for CASSRTTGAGNTIYF.